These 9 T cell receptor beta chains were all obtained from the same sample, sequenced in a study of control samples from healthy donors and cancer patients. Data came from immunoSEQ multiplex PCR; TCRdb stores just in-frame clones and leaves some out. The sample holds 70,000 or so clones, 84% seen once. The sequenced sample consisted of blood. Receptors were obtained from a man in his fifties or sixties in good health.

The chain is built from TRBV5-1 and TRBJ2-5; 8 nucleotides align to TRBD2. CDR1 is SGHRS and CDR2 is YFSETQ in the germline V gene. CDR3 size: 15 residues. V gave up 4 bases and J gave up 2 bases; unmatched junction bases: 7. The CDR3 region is CASSLLGLEQETQYF. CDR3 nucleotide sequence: TGCGCCAGCAGCCTGTTGGGACTAGAGCAAGAGACCCAGTACTTC. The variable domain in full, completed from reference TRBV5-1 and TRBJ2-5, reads KAGVTQTPRYLIKTRGQQVTLSCSPISGHRSVSWYQQTPGQGLQFLFEYFSETQRNKGNFPGRFSGRQFSNSRSEMNVSTLELGDSALYLCASSLLGLEQETQYFGPGTRLLVL.

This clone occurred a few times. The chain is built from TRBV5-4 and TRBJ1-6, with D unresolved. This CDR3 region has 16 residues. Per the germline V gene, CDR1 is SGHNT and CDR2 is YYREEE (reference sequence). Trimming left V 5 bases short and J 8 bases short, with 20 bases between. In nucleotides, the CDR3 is TGTGCCAGCAGTTTTAAAGGGCGGGGTGGGGATTCACCCCTCCACTTT. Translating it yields CASSFKGRGGDSPLHF.

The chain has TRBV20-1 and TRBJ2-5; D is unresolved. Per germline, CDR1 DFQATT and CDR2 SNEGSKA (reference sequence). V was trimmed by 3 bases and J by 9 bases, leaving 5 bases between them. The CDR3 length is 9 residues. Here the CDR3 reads CSASWAQYF. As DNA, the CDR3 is TGCAGTGCTAGCTGGGCCCAGTACTTC.

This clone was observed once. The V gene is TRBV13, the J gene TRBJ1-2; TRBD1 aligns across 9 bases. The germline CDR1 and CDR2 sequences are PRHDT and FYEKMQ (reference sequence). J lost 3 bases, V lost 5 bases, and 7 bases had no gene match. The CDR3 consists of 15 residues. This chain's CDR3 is CASSKNRGRHYGYTF. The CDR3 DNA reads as TGTGCCAGCAGCAAGAACAGGGGGCGCCACTATGGCTACACCTTC.

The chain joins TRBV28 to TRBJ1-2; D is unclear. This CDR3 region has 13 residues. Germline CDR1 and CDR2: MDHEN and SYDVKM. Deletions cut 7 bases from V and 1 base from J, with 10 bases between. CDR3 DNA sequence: TGTGCCAGCAACCCGACTGGTAACTATGGCTACACCTTC. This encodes CASNPTGNYGYTF.

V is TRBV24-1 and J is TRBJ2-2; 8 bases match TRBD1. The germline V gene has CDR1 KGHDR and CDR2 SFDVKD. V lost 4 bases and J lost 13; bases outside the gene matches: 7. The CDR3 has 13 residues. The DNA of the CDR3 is TGTGCCACCAGTGACCTTGACAGGGGTGGGCTGTTTTTT. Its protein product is CATSDLDRGGLFF.

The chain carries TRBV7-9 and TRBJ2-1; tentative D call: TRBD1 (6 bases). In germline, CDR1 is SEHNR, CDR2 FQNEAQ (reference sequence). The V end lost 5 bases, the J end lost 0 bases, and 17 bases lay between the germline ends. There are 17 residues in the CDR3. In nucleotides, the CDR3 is TGTGCCAGCAGCACCACCTTACAGGGAAGCTCCTACAATGAGCAGTTCTTC. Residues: CASSTTLQGSSYNEQFF.

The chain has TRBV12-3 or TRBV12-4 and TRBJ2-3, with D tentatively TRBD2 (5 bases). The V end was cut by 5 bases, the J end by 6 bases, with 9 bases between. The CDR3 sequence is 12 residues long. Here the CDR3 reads CASSQRVDTQYF. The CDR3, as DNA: TGTGCCAGCAGTCAGAGGGTGGATACGCAGTATTTT.

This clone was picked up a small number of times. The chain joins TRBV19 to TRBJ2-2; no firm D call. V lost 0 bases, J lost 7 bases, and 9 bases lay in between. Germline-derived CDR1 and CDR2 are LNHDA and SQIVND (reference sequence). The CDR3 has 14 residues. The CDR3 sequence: CASSIDGRIGELFF. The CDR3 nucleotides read TGTGCCAGTAGTATAGATGGCAGAATCGGGGAGCTGTTTTTT.